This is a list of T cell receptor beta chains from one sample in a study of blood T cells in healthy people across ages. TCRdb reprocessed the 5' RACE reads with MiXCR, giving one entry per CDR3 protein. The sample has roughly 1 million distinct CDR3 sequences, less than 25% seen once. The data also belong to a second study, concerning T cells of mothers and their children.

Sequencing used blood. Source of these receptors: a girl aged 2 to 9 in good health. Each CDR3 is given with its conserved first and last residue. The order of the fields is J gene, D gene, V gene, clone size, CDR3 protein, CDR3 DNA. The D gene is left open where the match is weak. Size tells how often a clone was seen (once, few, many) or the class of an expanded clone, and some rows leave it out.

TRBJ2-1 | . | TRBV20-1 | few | CSASDRGWHEQFF | TGCAGTGCTAGTGACCGGGGGTGGCATGAGCAGTTCTTC
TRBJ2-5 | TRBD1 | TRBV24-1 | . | CATSDFGTGGRQEAQYF | TGTGCCACCAGTGATTTCGGGACAGGGGGAAGACAAGAGGCCCAGTACTTC
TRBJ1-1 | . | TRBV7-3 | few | CASSLAFRLEAFF | TGTGCCAGCAGCCTAGCTTTCCGTCTTGAAGCTTTCTTT
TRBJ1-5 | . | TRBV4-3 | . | CASSQDGRSGQPQHF | TGCGCCAGCAGCCAAGATGGGAGGTCGGGCCAGCCCCAGCATTTT
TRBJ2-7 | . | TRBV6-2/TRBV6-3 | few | CASSTGGQGYEQYF | TGTGCCAGCAGTACGGGAGGACAGGGCTACGAGCAGTACTTC
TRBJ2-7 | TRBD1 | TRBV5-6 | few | CASSLLVTGKQYF | TGTGCCAGCAGCCTCCTTGTGACAGGGAAGCAGTACTTC
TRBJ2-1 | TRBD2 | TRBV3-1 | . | CASSQLAGAANEQFF | TGTGCCAGCAGCCAGCTAGCGGGGGCCGCAAATGAGCAGTTCTTC
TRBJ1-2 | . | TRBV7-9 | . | CASSFPGTSDNYGYTF | TGTGCCAGCAGCTTTCCAGGGACTTCCGATAACTATGGCTACACCTTC
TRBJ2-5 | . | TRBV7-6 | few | CASSYRDGQETQYF | TGTGCCAGCAGCTACCGGGACGGCCAAGAGACCCAATACTTC
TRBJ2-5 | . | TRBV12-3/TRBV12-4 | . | CASTKSGWEETQYF | TGTGCCAGCACCAAATCGGGGTGGGAGGAGACCCAGTACTTC
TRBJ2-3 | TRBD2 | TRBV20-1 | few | CSATLRTSGYTDTQYF | TGCAGTGCTACCCTACGGACTAGCGGATACACAGATACGCAGTATTTT
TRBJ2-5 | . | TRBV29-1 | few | CSVEGGGYQYF | TGCAGCGTCGAAGGAGGGGGGTACCAGTACTTC
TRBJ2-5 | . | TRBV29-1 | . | CTPRVGRQGYNETQYF | TGCACCCCGAGGGTGGGAAGGCAGGGGTACAATGAGACCCAGTACTTC
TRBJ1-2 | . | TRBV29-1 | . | CSGQDAGGYGYTF | TGCAGCGGCCAGGACGCCGGAGGCTATGGCTACACCTTC
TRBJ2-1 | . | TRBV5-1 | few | CASSLATGSEQFF | TGCGCCAGCAGCTTGGCCACGGGGAGCGAGCAGTTCTTC